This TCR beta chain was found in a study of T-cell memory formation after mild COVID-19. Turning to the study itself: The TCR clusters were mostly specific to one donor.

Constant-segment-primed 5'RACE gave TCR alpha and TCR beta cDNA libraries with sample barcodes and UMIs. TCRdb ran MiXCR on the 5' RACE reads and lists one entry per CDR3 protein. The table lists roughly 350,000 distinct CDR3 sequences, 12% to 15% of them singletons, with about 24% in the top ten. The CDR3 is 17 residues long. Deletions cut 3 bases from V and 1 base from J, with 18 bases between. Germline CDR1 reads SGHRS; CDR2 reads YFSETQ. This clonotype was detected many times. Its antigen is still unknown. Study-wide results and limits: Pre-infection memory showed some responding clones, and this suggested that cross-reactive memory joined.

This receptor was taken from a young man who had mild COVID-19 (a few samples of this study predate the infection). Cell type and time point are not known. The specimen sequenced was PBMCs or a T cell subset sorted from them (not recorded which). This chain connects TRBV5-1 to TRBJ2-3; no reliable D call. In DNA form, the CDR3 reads TGCGCCAGCAGCTCTTCCCCTACAGCGTTGGGCACAGATACGCAGTATTTT. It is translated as CASSSSPTALGTDTQYF. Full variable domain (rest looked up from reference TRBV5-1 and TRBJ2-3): KAGVTQTPRYLIKTRGQQVTLSCSPISGHRSVSWYQQTPGQGLQFLFEYFSETQRNKGNFPGRFSGRQFSNSRSEMNVSTLELGDSALYLCASSSSPTALGTDTQYFGPGTRLTVL.